The 28 T cell receptor beta chains below come from one sample, sequenced in a study of CD8 T cells in Susac syndrome. RNA, at 0.5 to 1 ug, was reverse transcribed with random hexamers. Each CDR3 protein gets one entry after TCRdb re-called the immunoSEQ multiplex PCR reads with MiXCR. The data contain about 300,000 distinct CDR3 sequences, 75% to 85% of them singletons. Sample: CD8+ T cells from PBMCs. These receptors came from a human donor with multiple sclerosis.

V usage is TRBV7-9 and J usage is TRBJ2-1, with 10 bases matching TRBD2. The CDR3 totals 12 residues. Germline loops: CDR1 SEHNR, CDR2 FQNEAQ (reference sequence). The CDR3 DNA follows: TGTGCGGCTAGCGGGAGAACCTATGAGCAGTTCTTC. This encodes CAASGRTYEQFF.

The chain couples TRBV30 to TRBJ2-7; 9 bases align to TRBD2. Trimming at V came to 2 bases and at J to 2 bases, leaving 4 bases not matched to a gene. The CDR3 spans 14 residues. The V gene's germline CDR1 is GTSNPN and CDR2 SVGIG (reference sequence). CDR3 coding DNA: TGTGCCTGGAGTCCACTAGCGGGCCCCTACGAGCAGTACTTC. This translates into CAWSPLAGPYEQYF.

Only one count was recorded for this clonotype. The chain employs TRBV18 and TRBJ2-7, with TRBD1 identical over 8 bases. The CDR3 consists of 15 residues. Germline lookup yields CDR1 KGHSH and CDR2 LQKENI. The junction had 12 bases not matched to a gene; V was cut back by 5 bases and J by 6 bases. CDR3 DNA: TGTGCCAGCTCAGTCGGGACAGGAGGTTGGGGCGAGCAGTACTTC. This gives the protein CASSVGTGGWGEQYF.

A few counts support this clonotype. V usage is TRBV14 and J usage is TRBJ2-2; D is possibly TRBD1 (6 bases). V was cut by 9 bases and J by 3 bases, with 11 bases left in between. This CDR3 contains 13 residues. The germline V gene encodes CDR1 SGHDN and CDR2 FVKESK. The CDR3 region has the DNA TGTGCCAGTACGGACAGCTACACCGGGGAGCTGTTTTTT. It encodes CASTDSYTGELFF.

This rearrangement joins TRBV7-2 to TRBJ2-3; D unresolved. V shed 1 base and J shed 2 bases, with 13 bases lying between them. This CDR3 contains 16 residues. The germline V gene has CDR1 SGHTA and CDR2 FQGNSA. CDR3 protein: CASSLEDRPATDTQYF. CDR3 DNA: TGTGCCAGCAGCTTAGAGGACCGTCCCGCCACAGATACGCAGTATTTT.

As regards this clonotype: An end of the junction differs from the germline gene, which may be a read error. The DNA of the CDR3 is TGTGCCAGCAGACAAACCTCCCTAGCGGGAGCCTCCCACGAGCAGTACTTC. It specifies CASRQTSLAGASHEQYF. The chain recombines TRBV28 with TRBJ2-7; 10 positions match TRBD2. This CDR3 is 17 amino acids long. From germline, CDR1 is MDHEN and CDR2 SYDVKM. Full variable domain (remainder filled in from reference TRBV28 and TRBJ2-7): DVKVTQSSRYLVKRTGEKVFLECVQDMDHENMFWYRQDPGLGLRLIYFSYDVKMKEKGDIPEGYSVSREKKERFSLILESASTNQTSMYLCASRQTSLAGASHEQYFGPGTRLTVT.

The V call is TRBV4-1, the J call TRBJ2-5; 8 nucleotides align to TRBD2. The junction had 11 bases not matched to a gene; V was cut back by 1 base and J by 13 bases. The CDR3 length is 14 residues. CDR1 is MGHRA, CDR2 YSYEKL, per germline. CDR3 region: CASSQGPAGAAAYF. Here the CDR3 DNA reads TGCGCCAGCAGCCAAGGTCCAGCGGGAGCGGCAGCGTACTTC.

This sequence joins TRBV20-1 and TRBJ2-7; 8 bases are shared with TRBD2. The V gene's germline CDR1 is DFQATT and CDR2 SNEGSKA (reference sequence). CDR3 length equals 16 residues. The V gene end was trimmed by 6 bases and the J gene end by 2 bases; junction bases not matched to a gene: 15. CDR3 nucleotides: TGCAGTGCGACACTCCCTCTAGCGGGCAACACCTACGAGCAGTACTTC. Translated: CSATLPLAGNTYEQYF.

The V gene is TRBV27, the J gene TRBJ2-7, with 7 bases fitting TRBD2. Germline-derived CDR1 and CDR2 are MNHEY and SMNVEV (reference sequence). The CDR3 extends over 12 amino acids. Trimming cost V 5 bases and J 6 bases; bases outside gene matches: 4. CDR3 sequence (DNA): TGTGCCAGCAGTCCCAGCGGGATCGAGCAGTACTTC. Protein: CASSPSGIEQYF.

The chain uses TRBV2 and TRBJ1-1; no clear D gene. The CDR3 sequence is 12 residues long. The germline V gene encodes CDR1 SNHLY and CDR2 FYNNEI. V shed 5 bases and J shed 11 bases, with 15 bases lying between them. CDR3 bases: TGTGCCAGCAGTCAGGCCTCCTGGTGGGCTTTCTTT. As protein: CASSQASWWAFF.

This clonotype showed up just a few times. The V call is TRBV27, the J call TRBJ2-1; 11 positions match TRBD2. Per germline, CDR1 MNHEY and CDR2 SMNVEV (reference sequence). The junction had 4 bases not matched to a gene; V was cut back by 8 bases and J by 4 bases. The CDR3 has 14 amino acids. The CDR3 sequence: CASSTSGIYNEQFF. CDR3 coding DNA: TGTGCCAGCTCGACTAGCGGGATTTACAATGAGCAGTTCTTC.

J is TRBJ1-1 and V is TRBV7-9, with D possibly TRBD1 on 5 matching bases. The CDR3 covers 14 residues. The germline CDR1 and CDR2 sequences are SEHNR and FQNEAQ (reference sequence). V gave up 4 bases and J gave up 5 bases, with 14 bases separating them. CDR3 nucleotide sequence: TGTGCCAGCAGCTCAGCGATGGGGGGGACTGAAGCTTTCTTT. The encoded protein is CASSSAMGGTEAFF.

This chain joins TRBV19 and TRBJ2-3, with 8 bases fitting TRBD2. Per germline, CDR1 LNHDA and CDR2 SQIVND (reference sequence). There are 15 residues in the CDR3. Losses at the gene ends were 7 bases for V and 3 bases for J; bases not matched to a gene: 9. The CDR3 reads CASNREGLLTDTQYF. The CDR3 bases are TGTGCCAGTAATCGGGAGGGACTCCTAACAGATACGCAGTATTTT.

The rearrangement uses TRBV20-1 and TRBJ2-3; 10 nucleotides line up with TRBD2. CDR1 is DFQATT and CDR2 is SNEGSKA in the germline V gene (reference sequence). This CDR3 has 17 residues. Losses at the gene ends were 5 bases for V and 5 bases for J; bases not matched to a gene: 16. For the CDR3, the DNA is TGCAGTGCTCCGGATGGCGGGCTAGCGGGAGTCCAAGATACGCAGTATTTT. Amino acid sequence: CSAPDGGLAGVQDTQYF.

The chain couples TRBV4-3 to TRBJ2-7, with TRBD1 matching over 8 bases. The V gene's germline CDR1 is LGHNA and CDR2 YSLEER. The CDR3 extends over 18 amino acids. The V gene end was trimmed by 4 bases and the J gene end by 3 bases; junction bases not matched to a gene: 17. CDR3 in DNA: TGCGCCAGCAGCCCAGGCGGCGTGATGGGGACAGGTTTCTACGAGCAGTACTTC. It yields the protein CASSPGGVMGTGFYEQYF.

The J gene is TRBJ2-2, the V gene TRBV20-1; 10 bases line up with TRBD2. CDR3 length: 17 residues. CDR1 is DFQATT, CDR2 SNEGSKA, per germline (reference sequence). Trimming removed 0 bases from V and 9 bases from J; junction bases left unmatched: 13. The DNA for the CDR3 is TGCAGTGCTAGAGATCGGGGGCTAGCGGGAGAGAAGAGGGAGCTGTTTTTT. Protein: CSARDRGLAGEKRELFF.

In this sample, this clonotype turned up a few times. The CDR3 reads CASHIRDSLYNEQFF. The CDR3, as DNA: TGTGCCAGCCATATCCGGGACAGCCTCTACAATGAGCAGTTCTTC. The J gene is TRBJ2-1, the V gene TRBV6-2 or TRBV6-3; TRBD1 matches at 7 bases. Germline CDR1 is MNHEY and CDR2 is SVGEGT. V trimming: 8 bases; J trimming: 3 bases; junction bases outside the gene matches: 10. The CDR3 runs 15 residues.

This clonotype was seen only once. The chain employs TRBV28 and TRBJ1-5; no firm D call. V was pared by 6 bases and J by 0 bases, with 3 bases between. The CDR3 extends over 12 amino acids. The germline V gene has CDR1 MDHEN and CDR2 SYDVKM. The chain's CDR3 is CASRHSNQPQHF. In DNA, the CDR3 is TGTGCCAGCAGACATAGCAATCAGCCCCAGCATTTT.

V gene TRBV10-3 combines with J gene TRBJ2-7; TRBD1 matches at 8 bases. Losses at the gene ends were 9 bases for V and 6 bases for J; bases not matched to a gene: 25. The CDR3 extends over 18 amino acids. In germline, CDR1 is ENHRY, CDR2 SYGVKD. In nucleotides, the CDR3 is TGTGCCATTCACTCCGGGACAGGCTTTAACAGCGGCGGCGGCGAGCAGTACTTC. This sequence encodes CAIHSGTGFNSGGGEQYF.

The V call is TRBV12-3 or TRBV12-4, the J call TRBJ2-4, with 7 bases fitting TRBD1. V was pared by 6 bases and J by 6 bases, with 17 bases of the junction left unmatched. The CDR3 length is 17 residues. The CDR3 nucleotides read TGTGCCAGCAGCACAACCGGGACAGCCCTTGGGGGAAACATTCAGTACTTC. Amino acid sequence: CASSTTGTALGGNIQYF.

The V gene is TRBV7-9, the J gene TRBJ2-7; possibly TRBD2 for D (6 bases). The V end was cut by 4 bases, the J end by 3 bases, with 19 bases between. There are 16 residues in the CDR3. Germline loops: CDR1 SEHNR, CDR2 FQNEAQ (reference sequence). The CDR3 spells CASSSVVAGSGYEQYF. The CDR3 coding sequence is TGTGCCAGCAGCTCGGTCGTCGCCGGGAGTGGCTACGAGCAGTACTTC.

V is TRBV30 and J is TRBJ1-1, with TRBD1 as a possible D gene (5 bases). Between the trimmed V and J ends, which lost 3 bases and 0 bases, there was a span of 14 bases. CDR3 length: 15 amino acids. Germline-derived CDR1 and CDR2 are GTSNPN and SVGIG (reference sequence). The DNA for the CDR3 is TGTGCCTGGAGCGCAGGGTTTTCCATGAACACTGAAGCTTTCTTT. It translates to CAWSAGFSMNTEAFF.

A single count supports this clonotype. V usage is TRBV27 and J usage is TRBJ1-5; TRBD1 might be the D (6 bases). Trimming pared 2 bases from V and 7 bases from J, leaving 9 bases between. CDR3 length: 13 amino acids. In germline, CDR1 is MNHEY, CDR2 SMNVEV (reference sequence). The CDR3 here is CASSLRGRQPQHF. The CDR3 region has the DNA TGTGCCAGCAGTTTAAGGGGGAGGCAGCCCCAGCATTTT.

The chain has TRBV7-9 and TRBJ2-1; 9 bases map to TRBD2. The germline V gene encodes CDR1 SEHNR and CDR2 FQNEAQ (reference sequence). J lost 6 bases, V lost 4 bases, and 13 bases had no gene match. The CDR3 is 17 amino acids. As DNA, the CDR3 is TGTGCCAGCAGCTACTTTGGGGCGGGAGGGCCCGCCAATGAGCAGTTCTTC. It specifies CASSYFGAGGPANEQFF. Together with reference TRBV7-9 and TRBJ2-1, the CDR3 gives the full variable domain: DTGVSQNPRHKITKRGQNVTFRCDPISEHNRLYWYRQTLGQGPEFLTYFQNEAQLEKSRLLSDRFSAERPKGSFSTLEIQRTEQGDSAMYLCASSYFGAGGPANEQFFGPGTRLTVL.

This clonotype has just one count. The chain recombines TRBV11-2 with TRBJ1-2; maybe TRBD1 (6 bases). V was clipped by 0 bases and J by 4 bases, with 12 bases between them. Germline CDR1 is SGHAT and CDR2 is FQNNGV. The CDR3 contains 15 residues. CDR3 coding DNA: TGTGCCAGCAGCTTAGATACAGGGCCCCTCTATGGCTACACCTTC. It is translated as CASSLDTGPLYGYTF.

The chain recombines TRBV5-5 with TRBJ2-7, with D unclear. CDR1 and CDR2 (germline): SGHKS, YYEKEE (reference sequence). The ends were cut back, 4 bases at V and 2 bases at J, with 4 bases in the middle. The CDR3 has 11 amino acids. CDR3 DNA sequence: TGTGCCAGCAGCGTCCCCTACGAGCAGTACTTC. Residues: CASSVPYEQYF.

The J gene is TRBJ2-7, the V gene TRBV6-5; TRBD1 agrees at 8 bases. Germline assignment: CDR1 MNHEY and CDR2 SVGAGI. V lost 0 bases to trimming and J lost 3 bases; unmatched junction nucleotides: 4. The CDR3 is 15 amino acids. CDR3 protein: CASSYSDRESYEQYF. CDR3 DNA: TGTGCCAGCAGTTACTCGGACAGGGAGAGCTACGAGCAGTACTTC.

CDR3 region: CSARANLAGTPNTGELFF. As DNA, the CDR3 is TGCAGTGCTAGAGCAAATTTAGCGGGGACCCCTAACACCGGGGAGCTGTTTTTT. V gene TRBV20-1 combines with J gene TRBJ2-2; TRBD2 aligns across 8 bases. The CDR3 is made up of 18 amino acids. Looked up from germline, CDR1 is DFQATT and CDR2 is SNEGSKA (reference sequence). V trimming: 1 base; J trimming: 2 bases; junction bases outside the gene matches: 12.